This T cell receptor (beta chain) was captured by sequencing in a study of cytomegalovirus exposure and HLA in healthy donors. Study-level results: In an earlier analysis, most TCR beta V segments were productive about 87% or about 30% of the time. The dataset shows that most TCR sequences were rare, while some public TCRs occurred in many donors. In a later analysis, V- and J-gene trimming of beta chains associated with a DCLRE1C missense variant, replicated independently.

About this clone: Its antigen is still unknown.

V was cut by 0 bases and J by 5 bases, with 11 bases left in between. This CDR3 is built from 16 residues. Germline CDR1 SGHTA, CDR2 FQGTGA. With 60 Vbeta and 13 Jbeta primers, the PCR was carried out. Generated by immunoSEQ multiplex PCR, the TCRdb table keeps only in-frame clones and is missing some. Of about 100,000 clones listed, around 79% are singletons. The clonotype comes from a middle-aged woman in good health and CMV-seronegative. The V call is TRBV7-3, the J call TRBJ1-6; D possibly corresponds to TRBD1 (5 bases). Material for sequencing was PBMCs. The CDR3 region has the DNA TGTGCCAGCAGCTTAACAGGGGCGAATAATAATTCACCCCTCCACTTT. The encoded protein is CASSLTGANNNSPLHF. Using reference TRBV7-3 and TRBJ1-6 for the parts outside the CDR3, the full variable domain is GAGVSQTPSNKVTEKGKYVELRCDPISGHTALYWYRQSLGQGPEFLIYFQGTGAADDSGLPNDRFFAVRPEGSVSTLKIQRTERGDSAVYLCASSLTGANNNSPLHFGNGTRLTVT.